This passage covers 22 T cell receptor beta chains from one sample sequenced in a study of liver allograft versus peripheral blood T cells. Study-wide context: The authors compared T cell receptor repertoires in transplanted livers with those in the peripheral blood of recipients.

TCRdb analysed the reads with MiXCR anew, one entry per CDR3 protein. The table lists a few thousand distinct CDR3 sequences, 17% of them singletons. These receptors came from a human patient who had a liver transplant. Some of the T cells may derive from the graft donor.

In its sample, this clonotype ranks as medium-sized (0.01 to 0.1%). The V call is TRBV7-9, the J call TRBJ1-4; D call uncertain. With 4 bases removed from V and 5 bases from J, the gap between germline ends came to 11 bases. This CDR3 spans 14 amino acids. Germline values: CDR1 SEHNR, CDR2 FQNEAQ (reference sequence). CDR3 protein: CASSYDGWNEKLFF. The CDR3 bases are TGTGCCAGCAGCTACGACGGTTGGAATGAAAAACTGTTTTTT.

This clonotype was seen ten or more times. The rearrangement joins TRBV27 to TRBJ2-7; D is possibly TRBD2 (5 bases). Per the germline V gene, CDR1 is MNHEY and CDR2 is SMNVEV (reference sequence). The CDR3 sequence is 14 residues long. Deletions cut 5 bases from V and 3 bases from J, with 14 bases between. The CDR3 spells CASSIRTGIYEQYF. The CDR3 DNA sequence: TGTGCCAGCAGTATCAGGACGGGGATCTACGAGCAGTACTTC.

By its share, this clonotype is medium-sized. In DNA form, the CDR3 reads TGTGCCAGTAAGGGCAGGGGAGTGGTAGAGACCCAGTACTTC. Translating gives CASKGRGVVETQYF. V usage is TRBV19 and J usage is TRBJ2-5; weak D call: TRBD1 (6 bases). The V and J ends lost 7 bases and 4 bases respectively, with 16 bases between them. The CDR3 is 14 residues long. CDR1 is LNHDA and CDR2 is SQIVND in the germline V gene (reference sequence).

This chain connects TRBV11-2 to TRBJ2-7, with 8 nucleotides matching TRBD1. The CDR3 is 15 amino acids. The V gene end was trimmed by 5 bases and the J gene end by 4 bases; junction bases not matched to a gene: 10. Germline V lookup: CDR1 SGHAT, CDR2 FQNNGV. The CDR3, as DNA: TGTGCCAGCAGCCCCTGGTCGCAGGGGGCTTACGAGCAGTACTTC. Protein product: CASSPWSQGAYEQYF.

This clonotype has a handful of counts. The J gene is TRBJ2-1, the V gene TRBV11-2, with 7 bases lining up with TRBD2. The germline V gene has CDR1 SGHAT and CDR2 FQNNGV. The J segment lost 2 bases and the V segment lost 5 bases, leaving 6 bases of the junction unmatched. The CDR3 consists of 15 residues. CDR3 sequence reads: CASSGGGGAYNEQFF. Here the CDR3 DNA reads TGTGCCAGCAGCGGGGGGGGTGGTGCCTACAATGAGCAGTTCTTC.

This clonotype is labeled as medium-sized (0.01 to 0.1%). The rearrangement links TRBV28 to TRBJ2-7; perhaps TRBD2 as D (5 bases). The CDR3 covers 13 residues. The germline V and J ends were trimmed by 6 bases and 3 bases, with 12 bases remaining between them. Per the germline V gene, CDR1 is MDHEN and CDR2 is SYDVKM. The CDR3 region has the DNA TGTGCCAGCAGCAAAGCGGACCGCTACGAGCAGTACTTC. Protein product: CASSKADRYEQYF.

This clonotype was counted many times. V gene TRBV27 combines with J gene TRBJ1-6, with 8 bases fitting TRBD1. Trimming cost V 5 bases and J 4 bases; bases outside gene matches: 7. This CDR3 region has 16 residues. Germline V gene lookup returns CDR1 MNHEY and CDR2 SMNVEV (reference sequence). The CDR3 region has the DNA TGTGCCAGCAGTAAAGGGACAGGATTTTATAATTCACCCCTCCACTTT. Translation gives CASSKGTGFYNSPLHF.

This clonotype came up a few times. The chain links TRBV20-1 to TRBJ2-2; 11 nucleotides agree with TRBD2. The length of the CDR3 is 16 residues. Looked up from germline, CDR1 is DFQATT and CDR2 is SNEGSKA (reference sequence). V gave up 1 base and J gave up 3 bases; unmatched junction bases: 4. This chain's CDR3 is CSARVELAGDTGELFF. The CDR3 DNA is TGCAGTGCTAGAGTTGAACTAGCGGGGGACACCGGGGAGCTGTTTTTT.

This clonotype came up a few times. J is TRBJ2-3 and V is TRBV6-5, with unresolved D. The CDR3 runs 15 residues. CDR1 and CDR2 (germline): MNHEY, SVGAGI. Trimming removed 0 bases at V and 2 bases at J, with 9 bases between. The CDR3 is CASSYSDPLTDTQYF. Here the CDR3 DNA reads TGTGCCAGCAGTTACTCGGACCCTCTCACAGATACGCAGTATTTT.

By share of the sample, this clonotype is medium-sized. This chain joins TRBV19 and TRBJ1-5, with D uncertain. This CDR3 contains 12 residues. V shed 8 bases and J shed 7 bases, with 12 bases lying between them. From germline, CDR1 is LNHDA and CDR2 SQIVND (reference sequence). In DNA form, the CDR3 reads TGTGCCAGTCAAGAGGGCGGGCAGCCCCAGCATTTT. It is translated as CASQEGGQPQHF.

This clonotype occurred many times. The gene calls are TRBV24-1 and TRBJ1-6; no definite D call. CDR1 is KGHDR, CDR2 SFDVKD, per germline. The CDR3 is made up of 14 amino acids. The germline V and J ends were trimmed by 5 bases and 5 bases, with 9 bases remaining between them. CDR3 coding DNA: TGTGCCACCAGTGCCCCCAGAAATAATTCACCCCTCCACTTT. Its translation: CATSAPRNNSPLHF.

This clonotype is medium-sized within its sample. This chain connects TRBV19 to TRBJ2-3, with D perhaps matching TRBD1 (5 bases). Trimming left V 5 bases short and J 2 bases short, with 14 bases between. Germline-derived CDR1 and CDR2 are LNHDA and SQIVND (reference sequence). CDR3 length equals 15 residues. This CDR3 reads CASSWTSSTTDTQYF. The CDR3 coding sequence is TGTGCCAGTAGTTGGACATCGAGTACCACAGATACGCAGTATTTT.

This clonotype appeared a few times. This sequence joins TRBV19 and TRBJ1-1, with D maybe TRBD1 (6 bases). This CDR3 contains 15 residues. Trimming cost V 3 bases and J 5 bases, with 16 bases left between them. CDR1 and CDR2 from the germline V gene are LNHDA and SQIVND (reference sequence). In nucleotides, the CDR3 is TGTGCCAGTAGTATTTATGGGGGCGAGCAAACTGAAGCTTTCTTT. It translates to CASSIYGGEQTEAFF.

By share, this clonotype counts as medium-sized. V usage is TRBV5-6 and J usage is TRBJ2-1, with D perhaps matching TRBD1 or TRBD2 (5 bases each). The V gene lost 0 bases and the J gene lost 4 bases, with 17 bases spanning the gap. CDR3 length: 17 amino acids. The germline V gene has CDR1 SGHDT and CDR2 YYEEEE. The CDR3 nucleotides read TGTGCCAGCAGCTTGGAGGGGTGGGGGAGACAGTACAATGAGCAGTTCTTC. Its protein product is CASSLEGWGRQYNEQFF.

This clonotype is classed as medium-sized. The chain links TRBV24-1 to TRBJ2-1, with 7 bases lining up with TRBD1. This CDR3 spans 16 amino acids. Germline lookup yields CDR1 KGHDR and CDR2 SFDVKD. The V and J ends lost 4 bases and 1 base, in that order; junction bases with no gene match: 6. The chain's CDR3 is CATSDDTGESYNEQFF. The DNA for the CDR3 is TGTGCCACCAGTGACGACACAGGGGAGTCCTACAATGAGCAGTTCTTC.

The rearrangement joins TRBV28 to TRBJ1-1; D perhaps matches TRBD1 (6 bases). The V gene lost 5 bases and the J gene lost 3 bases, with 13 bases spanning the gap. Germline CDR1 reads MDHEN; CDR2 reads SYDVKM. The CDR3 is 14 amino acids. The DNA of the CDR3 is TGTGCCAGCAGTCGGGGGCTAAGGGACACTGAAGCTTTCTTT. Its protein product is CASSRGLRDTEAFF.

With respect to this clonotype: One base away lies a much larger clone, so this may be a sequencing read error. The conserved closing phenylalanine or tryptophan is absent in this CDR3, likely reflecting a read error. The V call is TRBV6-5, the J call TRBJ2-1, with 7 bases aligning to TRBD1. The CDR3 extends over 16 amino acids. With V trimmed by 3 bases and J by 0 bases, 5 bases remained unmatched. Germline V CDR1 and CDR2: MNHEY, SVGAGI. CDR3: CASSYQGESSYNEQFI. The CDR3 nucleotides read TGTGCCAGCAGTTATCAGGGGGAGAGCTCCTACAATGAGCAGTTCATC.

The CDR3 bases are TGTGCCAGCAGCAACAGGAGGGGGACAGGGTTCTACGAGCAGTACTTC. Translating gives CASSNRRGTGFYEQYF. The rearrangement links TRBV28 to TRBJ2-7, with 9 bases lining up with TRBD1. With 6 bases clipped from V and 3 bases from J, the junction kept 12 bases outside the gene matches. The length of the CDR3 is 16 residues. Germline CDR1 MDHEN, CDR2 SYDVKM.

This clonotype is medium-sized (0.01 to 0.1%) in the sample. The chain recombines TRBV6-1 with TRBJ1-1; a possible D gene is TRBD1 (6 bases). V was trimmed by 1 base and J by 6 bases, leaving 18 bases between them. This CDR3 spans 16 amino acids. Germline CDR1 reads MNHNS; CDR2 reads SASEGT. The CDR3 DNA follows: TGTGCCAGCAGTGAAGGATGGGGGCTGATACACGCTGAAGCTTTCTTT. Translated, it gives CASSEGWGLIHAEAFF.

By its share, this clonotype is medium-sized. This chain joins TRBV5-6 and TRBJ1-1, with D unresolved. Trimming took off 6 bases at V and 3 bases at J, with 12 bases between the two ends. The CDR3 sequence is 13 residues long. Germline loops: CDR1 SGHDT, CDR2 YYEEEE. This CDR3 is CASTLTADTEAFF. The CDR3 bases are TGTGCCAGCACCCTAACGGCAGACACTGAAGCTTTCTTT.

This clonotype is deemed medium-sized. The chain recombines TRBV29-1 with TRBJ1-2, with D tentatively TRBD1 (5 bases). V shed 4 bases and J shed 8 bases, with 14 bases lying between them. Germline CDR1 reads SQVTM; CDR2 reads ANQGSEA. The CDR3 sequence is 12 residues long. CDR3 nucleotide sequence: TGCAGCGTTGTGGGAGGGGAAAAAGGCTACACCTTC. It is translated as CSVVGGEKGYTF.

The chain combines TRBV5-4 with TRBJ1-4, with D tentatively TRBD1 (5 bases). With 4 bases removed from V and 6 bases from J, the gap between germline ends came to 19 bases. The CDR3 is 16 amino acids. The germline V gene has CDR1 SGHNT and CDR2 YYREEE (reference sequence). DNA for the CDR3: TGTGCCAGCAGCACGGGGGAGGAAGGGCGGGATGAAAAACTGTTTTTT. It codes for CASSTGEEGRDEKLFF.